The 2 T cell receptor beta chains below were found in one sample sequenced in a study of blood T cell repertoires in COVID-19. Only in-frame clones appear in the TCRdb table, and some are missing; sequencing was by immunoSEQ multiplex PCR. The sample lists hundreds of thousands of clones, more than 75% occurring once. The sequenced sample was PBMCs or T cells enriched from blood (not recorded which). All receptors come from a man in his sixties who had recovered from COVID-19.

The chain has TRBV7-9 and TRBJ1-4; maybe TRBD1 (6 bases). CDR1 and CDR2 (germline): SEHNR, FQNEAQ (reference sequence). CDR3 size: 18 residues. V lost 5 bases to trimming and J lost 7 bases, with 26 bases between them. The CDR3, as DNA: TGTGCCAGCAGCCGAACACGGACAGCTCCCCTCCCTAGTGAAAAACTGTTTTTT. Translating gives CASSRTRTAPLPSEKLFF.

The V gene is TRBV18, the J gene TRBJ2-2; 7 nucleotides line up with TRBD2. V lost 1 base to trimming and J lost 5 bases; unmatched junction nucleotides: 4. Germline V gene sequence: CDR1 KGHSH, CDR2 LQKENI. The CDR3 loop spans 15 amino acids. CDR3: CASSPLGTTTGELFF. CDR3 in DNA: TGTGCCAGCTCACCACTTGGGACTACGACCGGGGAGCTGTTTTTT. The full variable domain, in which reference TRBV18 and TRBJ2-2 provide the parts outside the CDR3, is NAGVMQNPRHLVRRRGQEARLRCSPMKGHSHVYWYRQLPEEGLKFMVYLQKENIIDESGMPKERFSAEFPKEGPSILRIQQVVRGDSAAYFCASSPLGTTTGELFFGEGSRLTVL.